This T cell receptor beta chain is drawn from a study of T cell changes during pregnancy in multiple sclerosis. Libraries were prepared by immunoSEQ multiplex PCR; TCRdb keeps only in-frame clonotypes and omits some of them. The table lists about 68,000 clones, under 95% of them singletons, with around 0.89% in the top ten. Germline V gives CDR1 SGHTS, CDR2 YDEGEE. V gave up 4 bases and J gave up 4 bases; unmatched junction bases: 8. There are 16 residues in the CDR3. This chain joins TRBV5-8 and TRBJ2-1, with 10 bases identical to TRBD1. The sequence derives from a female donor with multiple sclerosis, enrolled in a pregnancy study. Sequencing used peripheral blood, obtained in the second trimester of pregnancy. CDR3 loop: CASSPWDRGQYNEQFF. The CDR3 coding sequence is TGTGCCAGCAGCCCTTGGGACAGGGGTCAGTACAATGAGCAGTTCTTC.